This record looks at one T cell receptor (beta chain) sequence and its context. Its antigen is not known. The sequenced fragment ends 3 residues before the CDR3 boundary, so the rest is inferred from the germline J gene. The germline CDR1 and CDR2 sequences are KGHSH and LQKENI. This CDR3 comprises 13 residues. With 1 base clipped from V and 4 bases from J, the junction kept 0 bases outside the gene matches. This record belongs to a study of Tregs in tolerant kidney transplant recipients. Broader study findings: This study did not directly address biological reproducibility. Activated donor B cell expansion appeared to reveal the most relevant donor-specific TCRbeta repertoire. Nucleotide sequences could not be compared across some patients' samples due to primer changes.

Only in-frame clones appear in the TCRdb table, and some are missing; sequencing was by immunoSEQ multiplex PCR. The repertoire table contains roughly 50,000 clones. V is TRBV18 and J is TRBJ1-2; 7 bases line up with TRBD1. This sequence was found in a human donor who received a combined kidney and bone marrow transplant. Sequences were derived from CD4+ T cells from blood, sampled before the transplant. CDR3 loop: CASSPQGAYGYTF. The sequenced part of the CDR3 DNA is TGTGCCAGCTCACCACAGGGGGCCTATGGC.